This TCR beta chain emerged from a study of T cells in Graves' hyperthyroidism and ophthalmopathy. The CDR3 length is 14 residues. Trimming cost V 5 bases and J 3 bases, with 14 bases left between them. In germline, CDR1 is SEHNR, CDR2 FQNEAQ (reference sequence). Researchers amplified the TCR beta CDR3 regions from RNA transcripts. First-round RT-PCR targeting the TCR CDR3 was performed with the HTBI primer set. TCRdb re-called the multiplex PCR reads through MiXCR, storing one row per CDR3 protein. There are about half a million distinct CDR3 sequences in the sample; less than 25% occur only once, and around 27% lies in the top ten. This clonotype came up many times. Subjects aged 18 to 65 presented with newly diagnosed hyperthyroidism of less than 2 months' duration. Those patients with uncontrolled infection, other autoimmune disease, pregnancy or lactation were excluded.

Sequenced: blood. This TCR was sampled from a man aged 18 to 29 with Graves' hyperthyroidism. This chain joins TRBV7-9 and TRBJ2-7; a weak D match, TRBD1 (7 bases). This CDR3 reads CASSAGGLGYEQYF. The CDR3 coding sequence is TGTGCCAGCAGCGCAGGGGGGTTGGGCTACGAGCAGTACTTC.